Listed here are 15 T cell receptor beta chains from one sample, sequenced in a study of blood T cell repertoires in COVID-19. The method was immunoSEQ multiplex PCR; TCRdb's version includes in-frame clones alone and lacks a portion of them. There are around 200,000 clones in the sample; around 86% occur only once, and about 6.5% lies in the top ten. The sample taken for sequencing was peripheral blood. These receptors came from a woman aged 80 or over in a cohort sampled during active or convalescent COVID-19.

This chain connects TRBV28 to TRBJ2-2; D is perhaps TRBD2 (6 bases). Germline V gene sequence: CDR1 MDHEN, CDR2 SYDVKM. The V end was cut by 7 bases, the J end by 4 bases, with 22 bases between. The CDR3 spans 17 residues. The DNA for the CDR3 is TGTGCCAGCATCGCGGGATGGGGCAATCCGGGCACCGGGGAGCTGTTTTTT. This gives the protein CASIAGWGNPGTGELFF.

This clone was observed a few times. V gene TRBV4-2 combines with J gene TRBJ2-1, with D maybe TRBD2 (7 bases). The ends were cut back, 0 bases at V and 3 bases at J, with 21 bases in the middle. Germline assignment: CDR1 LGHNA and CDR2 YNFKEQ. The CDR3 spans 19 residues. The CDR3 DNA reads TGTGCCAGCAGCCAAGAGGGGGCTGGCGGGGGCCTTATCTACAATGAGCAGTTCTTC. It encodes CASSQEGAGGGLIYNEQFF.

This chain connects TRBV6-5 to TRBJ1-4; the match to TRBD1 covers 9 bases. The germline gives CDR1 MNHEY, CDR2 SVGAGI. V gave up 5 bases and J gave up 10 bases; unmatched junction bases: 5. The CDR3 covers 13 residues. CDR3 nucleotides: TGTGCCAGCAGTACGGGACAGGGAGGAAAACTGTTTTTT. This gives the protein CASSTGQGGKLFF.

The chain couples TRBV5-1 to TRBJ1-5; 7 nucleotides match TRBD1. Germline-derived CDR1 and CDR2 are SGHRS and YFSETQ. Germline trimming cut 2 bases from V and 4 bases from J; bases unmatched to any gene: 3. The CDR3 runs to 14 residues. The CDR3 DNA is TGCGCCAGCAGCTTTGGGGACAGAAATCAGCCCCAGCATTTT. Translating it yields CASSFGDRNQPQHF.

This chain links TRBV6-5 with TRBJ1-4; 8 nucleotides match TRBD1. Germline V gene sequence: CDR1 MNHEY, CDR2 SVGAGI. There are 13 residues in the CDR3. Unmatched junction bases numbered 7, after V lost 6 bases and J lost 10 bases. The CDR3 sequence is CASSYLTGGKLFF. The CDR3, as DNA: TGTGCCAGCAGCTATCTTACAGGGGGAAAACTGTTTTTT.

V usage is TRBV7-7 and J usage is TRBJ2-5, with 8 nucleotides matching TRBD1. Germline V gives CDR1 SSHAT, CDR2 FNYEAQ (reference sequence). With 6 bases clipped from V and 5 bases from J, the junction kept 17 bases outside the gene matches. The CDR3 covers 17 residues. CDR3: CASRPTPTGGIFETQYF. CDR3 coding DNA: TGTGCCAGCAGACCCACCCCCACAGGGGGGATCTTTGAGACCCAGTACTTC.

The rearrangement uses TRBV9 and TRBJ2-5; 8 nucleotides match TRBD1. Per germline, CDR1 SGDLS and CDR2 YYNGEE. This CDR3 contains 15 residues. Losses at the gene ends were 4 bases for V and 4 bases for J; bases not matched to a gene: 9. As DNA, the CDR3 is TGTGCCAGCAGCCCTAGACAGGGGTGGGCAGAGACCCAGTACTTC. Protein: CASSPRQGWAETQYF. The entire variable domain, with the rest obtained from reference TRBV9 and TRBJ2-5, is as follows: DSGVTQTPKHLITATGQRVTLRCSPRSGDLSVYWYQQSLDQGLQFLIQYYNGEERAKGNILERFSAQQFPDLHSELNLSSLELGDSALYFCASSPRQGWAETQYFGPGTRLLVL.

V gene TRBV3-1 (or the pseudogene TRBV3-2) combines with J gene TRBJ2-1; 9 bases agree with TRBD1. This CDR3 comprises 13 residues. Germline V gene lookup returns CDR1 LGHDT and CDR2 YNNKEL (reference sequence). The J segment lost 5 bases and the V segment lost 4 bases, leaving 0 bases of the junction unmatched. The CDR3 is CASSRDRDNEQFF. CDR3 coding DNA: TGTGCCAGCAGCCGGGACAGGGACAATGAGCAGTTCTTC.

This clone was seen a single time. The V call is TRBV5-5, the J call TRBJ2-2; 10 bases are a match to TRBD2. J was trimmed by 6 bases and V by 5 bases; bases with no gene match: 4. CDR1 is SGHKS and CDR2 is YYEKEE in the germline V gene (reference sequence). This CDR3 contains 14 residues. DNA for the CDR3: TGTGCCAGCAGTCCGGGACTAGCGTCCGGGGAGCTGTTTTTT. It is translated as CASSPGLASGELFF.

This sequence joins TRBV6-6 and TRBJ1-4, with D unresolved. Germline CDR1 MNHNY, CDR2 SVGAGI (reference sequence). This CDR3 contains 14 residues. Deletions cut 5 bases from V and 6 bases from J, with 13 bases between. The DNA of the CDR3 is TGTGCCAGCAGTCCCCTAGGCGGCTATGAAAAACTGTTTTTT. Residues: CASSPLGGYEKLFF.

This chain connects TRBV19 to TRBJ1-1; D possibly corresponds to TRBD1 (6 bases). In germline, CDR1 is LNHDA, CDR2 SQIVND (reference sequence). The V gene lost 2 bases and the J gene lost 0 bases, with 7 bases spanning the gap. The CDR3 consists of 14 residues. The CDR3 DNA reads TGTGCCAGTAGTATACAGGGGTTGAACACTGAAGCTTTCTTT. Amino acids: CASSIQGLNTEAFF.

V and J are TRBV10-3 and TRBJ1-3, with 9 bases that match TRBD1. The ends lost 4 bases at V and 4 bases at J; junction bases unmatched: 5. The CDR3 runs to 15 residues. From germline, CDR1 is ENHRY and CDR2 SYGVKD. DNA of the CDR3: TGTGCCATCAGTGCGACAGGGGGTCCCGGAAACACCATATATTTT. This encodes CAISATGGPGNTIYF.

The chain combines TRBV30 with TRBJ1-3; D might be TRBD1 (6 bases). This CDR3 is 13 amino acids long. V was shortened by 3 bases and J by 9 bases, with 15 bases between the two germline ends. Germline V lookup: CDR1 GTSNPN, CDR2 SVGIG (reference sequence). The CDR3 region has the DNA TGTGCCTGGAGGAGGGGGTCTCGGGGCACCATATATTTT. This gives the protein CAWRRGSRGTIYF. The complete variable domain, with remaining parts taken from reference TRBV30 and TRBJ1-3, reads SQTIHQWPATLVQPVGSPLSLECTVEGTSNPNLYWYRQAAGRGLQLLFYSVGIGQISSEVPQNLSASRPQDRQFILSSKKLLLSDSGFYLCAWRRGSRGTIYFGEGSWLTVV.

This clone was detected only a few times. CDR3 amino acids: CASSVTGGPLHF. The DNA for the CDR3 is TGTGCCAGCAGCGTGACAGGGGGACCCCTCCACTTT. The gene calls are TRBV9 and TRBJ1-6; 9 bases agree with TRBD1. This CDR3 has 12 amino acids. CDR1 SGDLS and CDR2 YYNGEE come from the germline V gene. The J segment lost 12 bases and the V segment lost 2 bases, leaving 0 bases of the junction unmatched.

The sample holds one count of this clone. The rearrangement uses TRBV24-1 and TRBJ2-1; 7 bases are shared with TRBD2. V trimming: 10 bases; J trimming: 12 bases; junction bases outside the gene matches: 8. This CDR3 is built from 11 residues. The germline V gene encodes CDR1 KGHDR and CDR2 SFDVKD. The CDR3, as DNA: TGTGCCACTTGGGGGGGGGATGCGCAGTTCTTC. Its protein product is CATWGGDAQFF.